The clone carrying this T cell receptor beta chain appeared once. Original processing methods: Researchers report that nucleated cell counts were estimated from reference gene primer amplification. Some clones are missing from TCRdb's copy, which holds only in-frame ones; the method was immunoSEQ multiplex PCR. The V and J calls and clone size are taken from that table; D and trimming were inferred from the DNA. The table includes 55,000 to 80,000 clones, about 90% detected once. This sample was taken from a study of blood T cell repertoires in COVID-19. Study summary: Some COVID-19 samples were acute and others convalescent; all came from the United States, Italy and Spain. Sample material is recorded as cDNA or gDNA derived from T cells, B-cell-depleted T cells, or PBMCs.

This CDR3 contains 16 residues. Germline CDR1 KGHSH, CDR2 LQKENI. V lost 1 base, J lost 2 bases, and 3 bases stayed unmatched. The V and J genes are TRBV18 and TRBJ2-5; 11 bases agree with TRBD2. Sequenced input: peripheral blood. The sequence came from a human donor in a cohort sampled during active COVID-19. Here the CDR3 DNA reads TGTGCCAGCTCACCACTACTAGCGGGGGATCAAGAGACCCAGTACTTC. It specifies CASSPLLAGDQETQYF.